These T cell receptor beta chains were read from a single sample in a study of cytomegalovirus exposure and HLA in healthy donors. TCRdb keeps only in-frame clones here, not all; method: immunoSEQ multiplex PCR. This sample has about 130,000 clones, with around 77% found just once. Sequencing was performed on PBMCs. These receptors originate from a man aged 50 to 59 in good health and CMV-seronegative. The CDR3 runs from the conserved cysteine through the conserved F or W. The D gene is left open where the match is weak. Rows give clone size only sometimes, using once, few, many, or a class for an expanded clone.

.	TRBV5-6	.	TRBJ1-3	CASSSQGRGNTIYF	TGTGCCAGCAGCTCCCAGGGTAGGGGAAACACCATATATTTT
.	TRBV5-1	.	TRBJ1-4	CASSEALSEKLFF	TGCGCCAGCAGTGAGGCCCTAAGTGAAAAACTGTTTTTT
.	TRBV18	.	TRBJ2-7	CASSPDRYEQYF	TGTGCCAGCTCCCCTGACAGGTACGAGCAGTACTTC
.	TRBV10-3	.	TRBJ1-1	CAISGRREAEAFF	TGTGCCATCAGTGGGAGGCGGGAGGCTGAAGCTTTCTTT
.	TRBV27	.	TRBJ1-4	CASSPGHSNEKLFF	TGTGCCAGCAGTCCGGGACACAGTAATGAAAAACTGTTTTTT
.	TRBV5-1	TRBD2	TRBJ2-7	CASSLRTSGSHEQYF	TGCGCCAGCAGCTTGCGAACTAGCGGGAGTCACGAGCAGTACTTC
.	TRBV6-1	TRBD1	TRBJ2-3	CASRGTEKGTDTQYF	TGTGCCAGCAGGGGGACAGAAAAGGGCACAGATACGCAGTATTTT
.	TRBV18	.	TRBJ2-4	CASSPGQTWIQYF	TGTGCCAGCTCACCAGGACAGACCTGGATTCAGTACTTC
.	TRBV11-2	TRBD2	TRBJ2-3	CASSLLAGSPDTQYF	TGTGCCAGCAGCTTGCTAGCGGGATCCCCAGATACGCAGTATTTT
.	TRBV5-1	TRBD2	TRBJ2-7	CASSTRGRSSYEQYF	TGCGCCAGCAGCACGCGCGGGAGGTCGTCCTACGAGCAGTACTTC
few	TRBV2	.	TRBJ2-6	CASSGISGANVLTF	TGTGCCAGCAGCGGGATCTCTGGGGCCAACGTCCTGACTTTC
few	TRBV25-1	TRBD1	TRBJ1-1	CASSEMGTGISEAFF	TGTGCCAGCAGTGAAATGGGGACAGGGATATCTGAAGCTTTCTTT
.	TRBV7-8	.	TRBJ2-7	CASSNALAVYF	TGTGCCAGCAGCAACGCTCTCGCAGTCTACTTC
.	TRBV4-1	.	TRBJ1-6	CASSQGTANSPLHF	TGCGCCAGCAGCCAAGGGACAGCGAATTCACCCCTCCACTTT
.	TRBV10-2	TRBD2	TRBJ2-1	CASATSVHEQFF	TGCGCCAGCGCGACTAGCGTACATGAGCAGTTCTTC
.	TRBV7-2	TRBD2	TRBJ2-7	CASSLATGGSGVWVEQYF	TGTGCCAGCAGCTTAGCGACGGGAGGGAGCGGGGTGTGGGTCGAGCAGTACTTC
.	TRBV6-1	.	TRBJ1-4	CASSEAEGATNEKLFF	TGTGCCAGCAGTGAGGCCGAAGGGGCAACTAATGAAAAACTGTTTTTT
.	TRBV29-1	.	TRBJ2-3	CSVVESTDTQYF	TGCAGCGTTGTGGAGAGCACAGATACGCAGTATTTT
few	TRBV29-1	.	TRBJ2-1	CSVRQRAVRVNEQFF	TGCAGCGTTAGGCAGCGGGCGGTCCGAGTTAATGAGCAGTTCTTC
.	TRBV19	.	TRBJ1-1	CASSRLVNAEAFF	TGTGCCAGTAGTAGACTGGTCAACGCTGAAGCTTTCTTT
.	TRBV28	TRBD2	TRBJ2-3	CASSLYGTSGSSTDTQYF	TGTGCCAGCAGCCTATACGGGACTAGCGGGAGCTCCACAGATACGCAGTATTTT
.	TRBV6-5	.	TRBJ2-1	CASSYEDRYNEQFF	TGTGCCAGCAGTTACGAGGACAGATACAATGAGCAGTTCTTC
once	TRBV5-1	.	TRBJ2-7	CASSPLPGSYEQYF	TGCGCCAGCAGCCCCCTCCCGGGCTCCTACGAGCAGTACTTC
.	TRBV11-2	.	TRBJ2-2	CASSLWQGNTGELFF	TGTGCCAGCAGCTTGTGGCAGGGGAACACCGGGGAGCTGTTTTTT
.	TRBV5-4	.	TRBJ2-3	CASSFGGARTDTQYF	TGTGCCAGCAGCTTTGGCGGGGCCCGCACAGATACGCAGTATTTT
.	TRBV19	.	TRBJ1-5	CASKNIQGQYQPQHF	TGTGCCAGTAAAAATATTCAGGGCCAATATCAGCCCCAGCATTTT
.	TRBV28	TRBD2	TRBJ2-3	CASRAGGTDTQYF	TGTGCCAGCAGGGCGGGAGGGACAGATACGCAGTATTTT
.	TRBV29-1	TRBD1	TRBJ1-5	CSARDSMSQPQHF	TGCAGCGCCAGGGACAGTATGAGTCAGCCCCAGCATTTT
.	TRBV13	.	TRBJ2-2	CASSFQQGTTGELFF	TGTGCCAGCAGCTTCCAGCAGGGGACCACCGGGGAGCTGTTTTTT